This T cell receptor beta chain emerged from a study of early T cells in non-severe SARS-CoV-2 infection. Study summary: The chains were unpaired, and the sequenced material was bulk RNA from unsorted whole blood.

Findings and limits, study-wide: Missing private and CD4 specificities, VDJdb matching favored anti-spike CD8 responses.

Note on this clonotype: Its specificity is not known.

Individual cDNA molecules were tagged with unique molecular identifiers, the study reported. In TCRdb, the 5' RACE reads were re-called with MiXCR into one record per CDR3 protein. The sample lists tens of thousands of distinct CDR3 sequences, less than 15% occurring once. Germline CDR1 is LGHDT and CDR2 is YNNKEL (reference sequence). V shed 5 bases and J shed 6 bases, with 14 bases lying between them. This CDR3 comprises 15 residues. This chain links TRBV3-1 with TRBJ1-6; D ambiguous. The sequence derives from an adult who was a healthcare worker with PCR-confirmed SARS-CoV-2 infection or an uninfected control (not recorded which). The sequenced sample was whole blood, obtained at baseline. The CDR3 is CASSYGRNVNSPLHF. The CDR3 DNA reads TGTGCCAGCAGCTATGGACGGAACGTTAATTCACCCCTCCACTTT.